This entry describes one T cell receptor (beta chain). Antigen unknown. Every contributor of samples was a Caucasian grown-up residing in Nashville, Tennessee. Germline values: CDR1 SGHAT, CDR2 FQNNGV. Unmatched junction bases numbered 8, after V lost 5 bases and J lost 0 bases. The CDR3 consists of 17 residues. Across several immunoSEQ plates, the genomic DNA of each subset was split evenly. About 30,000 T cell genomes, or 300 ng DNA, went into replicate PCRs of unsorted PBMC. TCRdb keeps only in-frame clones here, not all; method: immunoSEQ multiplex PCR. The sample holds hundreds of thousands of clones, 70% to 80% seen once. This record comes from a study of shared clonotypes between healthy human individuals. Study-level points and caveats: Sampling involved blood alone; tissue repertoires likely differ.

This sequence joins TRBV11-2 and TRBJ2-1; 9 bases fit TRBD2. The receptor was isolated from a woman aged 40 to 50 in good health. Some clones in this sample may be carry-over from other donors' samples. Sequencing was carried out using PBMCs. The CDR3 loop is CASSPRLAASSYNEQFF. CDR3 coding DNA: TGTGCCAGCAGCCCGCGACTAGCGGCGAGCTCCTACAATGAGCAGTTCTTC.